This T cell receptor beta chain was captured by sequencing in a study of cytomegalovirus exposure and HLA in healthy donors. Broader study findings: In the 120 or so validation repertoires, just under 95% of cluster scores exceeded 0, per a later analysis. Some public TCRs appeared in many individuals, while most sequences were rare. Altogether, some 170 TCR beta chains were recorded as cytomegalovirus-associated.

Trimming took off 2 bases at V and 10 bases at J, with 11 bases between the two ends. This CDR3 comprises 12 residues. Looked up from germline, CDR1 is LNHDA and CDR2 is SQIVND (reference sequence). Sequencing was performed with immunoSEQ multiplex PCR; in TCRdb, only in-frame clones are kept and a portion is missing. The sample has tens of thousands of clones, about 92% seen once. About this clone itself: The antigen is unknown.

The study drew the donors from its approximately 110-subject validation cohort, separate from the approximately 700-subject first cohort. The sequencing sample was made of PBMCs. The chain links TRBV19 to TRBJ1-1, with D possibly TRBD1 on 5 matching bases. This receptor was obtained from a man aged 18 to 29 in good health and CMV-seronegative. As DNA, the CDR3 is TGTGCCAGTAGTATAATCGGGGGTCGAGCTTTCTTT. The encoded protein is CASSIIGGRAFF.